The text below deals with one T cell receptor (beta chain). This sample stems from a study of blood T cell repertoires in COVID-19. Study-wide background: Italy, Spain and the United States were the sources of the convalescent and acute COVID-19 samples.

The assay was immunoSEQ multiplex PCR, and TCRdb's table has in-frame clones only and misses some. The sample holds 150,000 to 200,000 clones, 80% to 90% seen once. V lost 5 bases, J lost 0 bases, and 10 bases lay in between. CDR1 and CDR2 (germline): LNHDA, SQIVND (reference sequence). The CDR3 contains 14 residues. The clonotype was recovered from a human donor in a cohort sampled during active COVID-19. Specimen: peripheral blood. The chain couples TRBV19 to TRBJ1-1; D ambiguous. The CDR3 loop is CASSPHLMNTEAFF. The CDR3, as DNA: TGTGCCAGTAGTCCGCACCTAATGAACACTGAAGCTTTCTTT.